These 13 T cell receptor beta chains originate from one sample sequenced in a study of T cell repertoires in cytomegalovirus infection. Their recognized antigens are unknown. TCRdb reanalysed the reads using MiXCR and keeps one entry per CDR3 protein. The table has some 900,000 distinct CDR3 sequences, approximately 30% seen once; the top ten hold around an eighth. The material was cultured CD8+ T cells from PBMCs, obtained from culture after CMV antigen stimulation. The source is a human donor in good health (CMV status not recorded). Some clones in this sample may be carry-over from other donors' samples.

Turning to this clonotype: One end of the junction does not line up with germline, which may come from a read error. This rearrangement joins TRBV7-3 to TRBJ2-6, with 8 bases identical to TRBD1. This CDR3 is 18 amino acids long. CDR1 is SGHTA and CDR2 is FQGTGA in the germline V gene. The CDR3 is CPSSGPGQDFSGANVLTF. CDR3 DNA sequence: TGTCCCAGCAGCGGGCCGGGACAGGACTTCTCTGGGGCCAACGTCCTGACTTTC.

The chain carries TRBV20-1 and TRBJ2-1; 8 nucleotides match TRBD2. This CDR3 region has 16 residues. After removal of 6 bases from V and 4 bases from J, the junction contained 14 bases not matched to a gene. Germline V CDR1 and CDR2: DFQATT, SNEGSKA (reference sequence). The CDR3 loop reads CSASGIAGKIYNEQFF. Here the CDR3 DNA reads TGCAGTGCCAGCGGGATAGCGGGGAAAATTTACAATGAGCAGTTCTTC.

V and J are TRBV6-1 and TRBJ2-1; a weak D match, TRBD2 (7 bases). The length of the CDR3 is 14 residues. Germline CDR1 and CDR2: MNHNS and SASEGT. Trimming left V 2 bases short and J 14 bases short, with 19 bases between. Written as DNA, the CDR3 is TGTGCCAGCAGTGAACTGGGGGGGGCTCGTGGCAAGTTCTTC. Translated: CASSELGGARGKFF.

J is TRBJ2-7 and V is TRBV20-1; D perhaps matches TRBD1 (5 bases). This CDR3 region has 13 residues. The germline gives CDR1 DFQATT, CDR2 SNEGSKA (reference sequence). The germline V and J ends were trimmed by 0 bases and 5 bases, with 11 bases remaining between them. This CDR3 is CSARETAFDEQYF. The CDR3 DNA sequence: TGCAGTGCTAGAGAGACAGCCTTCGACGAGCAGTACTTC.

Only a few counts were recorded for this clonotype. The chain links TRBV19 to TRBJ1-2; D unclear. This CDR3 region has 11 residues. Trimming shortened V by 8 bases and J by 6 bases, and 10 bases separated the two germline ends. CDR1 is LNHDA and CDR2 is SQIVND in the germline V gene (reference sequence). CDR3 sequence (DNA): TGTGCCAGTGGAAGTCGGGATGGCTACACCTTC. Its protein is CASGSRDGYTF.

This clonotype was seen only once. The chain has TRBV27 and TRBJ1-2; TRBD1 matches 9 bases. The CDR3 runs 15 residues. V lost 8 bases and J lost 4; bases outside the gene matches: 11. The V gene's germline CDR1 is MNHEY and CDR2 SMNVEV (reference sequence). CDR3 protein: CASGTGTGNRYGYTF. As DNA, the CDR3 is TGTGCCAGCGGTACCGGGACAGGGAATCGCTATGGCTACACCTTC.

V gene TRBV12-3 or TRBV12-4 combines with J gene TRBJ2-5; 8 bases are shared with TRBD2. The CDR3 is 14 residues long. The junction had 10 bases not matched to a gene; V was cut back by 6 bases and J by 7 bases. In DNA form, the CDR3 reads TGTGCCAGCAGCTCCCCCGGGGGGGAGGGGACCCAGTACTTC. Translated, it gives CASSSPGGEGTQYF.

This clonotype was recorded a few times. The chain uses TRBV5-8 and TRBJ1-6; perhaps TRBD1 as D (5 bases). The ends were cut back, 7 bases at V and 7 bases at J, with 15 bases in the middle. This CDR3 comprises 14 residues. Germline V gene sequence: CDR1 SGHTS, CDR2 YDEGEE. This CDR3 is CASARRTFNSPLHF. CDR3 nucleotide sequence: TGTGCCAGCGCTCGACGGACATTCAATTCACCCCTCCACTTT.

As to this clonotype: This may be a read error: a much more frequent sequence differs by one nucleotide. The J gene is TRBJ1-3, the V gene TRBV6-5; D is undetermined. Trimming stripped 5 bases from V and 0 bases from J, with 5 bases between. CDR1 and CDR2 from the germline V gene are MNHEY and SVGAGI. The CDR3 loop spans 13 amino acids. The CDR3 sequence: CASSRDSGNTIYF. CDR3 DNA: TGTGCCAGCAGTCGGGACTCTGGAAACACCATATATTTT.

This clonotype has more than one count but fewer than ten. The chain links TRBV6-8 to TRBJ2-5; D ambiguous. V was cut by 2 bases and J by 5 bases, with 6 bases left in between. Germline V gives CDR1 MNHGY, CDR2 SAAAGT. This CDR3 spans 12 amino acids. The CDR3 DNA reads as TGTGCCAGCAGTTACCCTTCGGAGACCCAGTACTTC. This gives the protein CASSYPSETQYF.

This chain uses TRBV7-9 with TRBJ2-7, with a tentative D call TRBD2 (6 bases). Germline CDR1 and CDR2: SEHNR and FQNEAQ (reference sequence). The length of the CDR3 is 13 residues. The V gene lost 6 bases and the J gene lost 2 bases, with 11 bases spanning the gap. CDR3 residues: CASRPGVTYEQYF. CDR3 coding DNA: TGTGCCAGCAGGCCGGGAGTGACCTACGAGCAGTACTTC.

This clonotype occurred many times. CDR3 amino acids: CASSLQDRYSYNEQFF. The CDR3 DNA follows: TGTGCCAGCAGCTTACAGGACAGGTACTCCTACAATGAGCAGTTCTTC. The chain is built from TRBV7-2 and TRBJ2-1; 7 nucleotides line up with TRBD1. Unmatched junction bases numbered 4, after V lost 2 bases and J lost 0 bases. Germline V CDR1 and CDR2: SGHTA, FQGNSA. This CDR3 region has 16 residues. The full variable domain, its missing parts supplied by reference TRBV7-2 and TRBJ2-1, is GAGVSQSPSNKVTEKGKDVELRCDPISGHTALYWYRQSLGQGLEFLIYFQGNSAPDKSGLPSDRFSAERTGGSVSTLTIQRTQQEDSAVYLCASSLQDRYSYNEQFFGPGTRLTVL.

The gene calls are TRBV4-1 and TRBJ2-7; TRBD1 agrees at 7 bases. This CDR3 region has 14 residues. V was pared by 3 bases and J by 0 bases, with 2 bases of the junction left unmatched. CDR1 MGHRA and CDR2 YSYEKL come from the germline V gene. The DNA of the CDR3 is TGCGCCAGCAGCCACGGGGACAGCTCCTACGAGCAGTACTTC. Translating it yields CASSHGDSSYEQYF.